The sequence of this T cell receptor (beta chain) was determined in a study of cytomegalovirus exposure and HLA in healthy donors. Whole-study results and caveats: Later analysis associated a missense DCLRE1C variant with TCR beta V- and J-gene trimming. There were some public TCRs occurring in many donors, but most TCR sequences were rare.

Germline trimming cut 3 bases from V and 3 bases from J; bases unmatched to any gene: 11. The CDR3 consists of 16 residues. Germline assignment: CDR1 SNHLY and CDR2 FYNNEI. This PCR relied on a set of 60 Vbeta primers and 13 Jbeta primers. The protocol was immunoSEQ multiplex PCR, while the TCRdb copy is restricted to in-frame clones and leaves out a portion. The sample lists fewer than 250,000 clones, around three quarters seen once, with about 14% in the top ten. Notes on this clone: Its target is unknown.

The sample comprised PBMCs. The chain links TRBV2 to TRBJ2-7; 7 bases map to TRBD1. The source is a woman in her 30s in good health and CMV-seropositive. This chain's CDR3 is CASSDSGQRTLYEQYF. In DNA, the CDR3 is TGTGCCAGCAGTGATTCGGGACAGAGAACCCTCTACGAGCAGTACTTC.